What follows is one TCR beta chain and its context. The data derive from a study of control samples from healthy donors and cancer patients. The germline V gene encodes CDR1 SGHRS and CDR2 YFSETQ. V was pared by 2 bases and J by 2 bases, with 8 bases between. This CDR3 has 14 amino acids. Libraries were prepared by immunoSEQ multiplex PCR; TCRdb keeps only in-frame clonotypes and omits some of them. Among about 270,000 clones listed, about four fifths were seen once. The chain recombines TRBV5-1 with TRBJ2-1; D gene uncertain. This TCR derives from a woman in her fifties or sixties with lung cancer. The specimen was PBMCs. CDR3 nucleotides: TGCGCCAGCAGCTTTGACTTAACCTACAATGAGCAGTTCTTC. Translation: CASSFDLTYNEQFF.